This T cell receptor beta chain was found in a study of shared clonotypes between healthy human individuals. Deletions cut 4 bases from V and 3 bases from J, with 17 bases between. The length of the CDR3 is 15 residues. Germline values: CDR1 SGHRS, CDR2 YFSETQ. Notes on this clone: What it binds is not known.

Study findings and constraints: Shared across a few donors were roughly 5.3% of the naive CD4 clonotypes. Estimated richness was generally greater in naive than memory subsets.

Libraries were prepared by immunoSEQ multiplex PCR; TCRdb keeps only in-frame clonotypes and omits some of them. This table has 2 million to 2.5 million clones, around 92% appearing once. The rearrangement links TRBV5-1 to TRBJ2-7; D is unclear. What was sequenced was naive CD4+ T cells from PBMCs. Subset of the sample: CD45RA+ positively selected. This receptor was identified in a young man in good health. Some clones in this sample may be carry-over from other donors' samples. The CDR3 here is CASSLWDGRSYEQYF. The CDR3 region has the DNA TGCGCCAGCAGCCTATGGGATGGCAGGAGCTACGAGCAGTACTTC.